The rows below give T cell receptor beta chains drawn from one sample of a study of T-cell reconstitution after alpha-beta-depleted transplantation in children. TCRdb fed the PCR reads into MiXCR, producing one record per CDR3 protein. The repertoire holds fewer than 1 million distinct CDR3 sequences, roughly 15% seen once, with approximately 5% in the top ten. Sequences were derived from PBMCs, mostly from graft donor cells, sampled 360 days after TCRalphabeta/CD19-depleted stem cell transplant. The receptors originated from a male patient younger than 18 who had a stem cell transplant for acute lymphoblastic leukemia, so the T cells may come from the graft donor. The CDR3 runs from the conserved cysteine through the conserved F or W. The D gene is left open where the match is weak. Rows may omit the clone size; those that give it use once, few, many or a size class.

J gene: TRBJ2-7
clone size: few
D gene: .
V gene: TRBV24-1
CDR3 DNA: TGTGCCACCAGTGATTTATTATTTATCGGGGGGCAGTACTTC
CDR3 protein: CATSDLLFIGGQYF

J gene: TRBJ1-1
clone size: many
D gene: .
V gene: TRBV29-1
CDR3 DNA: TGCAGCGTTGACAACAGGGCGATTAACACTGAAGCTTTCTTT
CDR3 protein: CSVDNRAINTEAFF

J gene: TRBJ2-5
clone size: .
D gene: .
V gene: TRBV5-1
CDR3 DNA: TGCGCCAGCAGCTTGCAGATGTACCAAGAGACCCAGTACTTC
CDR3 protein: CASSLQMYQETQYF

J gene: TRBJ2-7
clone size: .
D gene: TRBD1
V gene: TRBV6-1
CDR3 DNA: TGTGCCAGCAGTGACCACGGACAGGGGGTGTCTAATGGCGAGCAGTACTTC
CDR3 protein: CASSDHGQGVSNGEQYF

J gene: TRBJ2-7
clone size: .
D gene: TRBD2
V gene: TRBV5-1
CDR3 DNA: TGCGCCAGCAGCTATACGGGAGGTTATCAATACGAGCAGTACTTC
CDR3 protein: CASSYTGGYQYEQYF

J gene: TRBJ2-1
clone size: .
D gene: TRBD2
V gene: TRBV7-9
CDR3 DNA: TGTGCCAGCAGCCGGCCCGGACTAGCGCGGTATGAGCAGTTCTTC
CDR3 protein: CASSRPGLARYEQFF

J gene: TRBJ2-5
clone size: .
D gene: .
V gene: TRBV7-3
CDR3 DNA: TGTGCCAGCAGCCCTAGCGCGCCCAACGGAGGGACCCAGTACTTC
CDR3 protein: CASSPSAPNGGTQYF

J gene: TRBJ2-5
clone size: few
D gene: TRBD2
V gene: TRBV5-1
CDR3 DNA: TGCGCCAGCAGCTTGGGAACCGCCCGGACTAGAGGAGGAGAGACCCAGTACTTC
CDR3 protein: CASSLGTARTRGGETQYF

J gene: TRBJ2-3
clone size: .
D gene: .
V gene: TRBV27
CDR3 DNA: TGTGCCAGCAGTTTCGGGGGGCTGACTAGCACAGATACGCAGTATTTT
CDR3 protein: CASSFGGLTSTDTQYF

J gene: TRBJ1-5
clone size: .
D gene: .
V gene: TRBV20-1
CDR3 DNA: TGCAGTGCTAGTTTTCAGACTAATCAGCCCCAGCATTTT
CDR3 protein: CSASFQTNQPQHF

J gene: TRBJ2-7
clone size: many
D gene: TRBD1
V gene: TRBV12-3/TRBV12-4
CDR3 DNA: TGTGCCAGCAGTTCGACAGGGGCTCATTCTTACGAGCAGTACTTC
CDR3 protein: CASSSTGAHSYEQYF

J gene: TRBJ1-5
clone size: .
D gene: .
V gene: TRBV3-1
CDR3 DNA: TGTGCCAGCAGCCCGGACGGCTGGCAACGGCCCCAGCATTTT
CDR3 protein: CASSPDGWQRPQHF

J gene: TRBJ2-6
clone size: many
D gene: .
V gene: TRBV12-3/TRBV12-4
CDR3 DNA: TGTGCCAGCAGGACTGGTCGTGGCGGGGCCAACGTCCTGACTTTC
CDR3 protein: CASRTGRGGANVLTF

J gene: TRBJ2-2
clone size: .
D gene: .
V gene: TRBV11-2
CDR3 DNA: TGTGCCAGCACCCCTTTTTTACAGCTTAAGAACACCGGGGAGCTGTTTTTT
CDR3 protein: CASTPFLQLKNTGELFF

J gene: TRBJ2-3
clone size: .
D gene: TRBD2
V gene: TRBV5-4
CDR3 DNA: TGTGCCAGCAGCTTGGGGGCTACGGGAGGTGGCACAGATACGCAGTATTTT
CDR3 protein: CASSLGATGGGTDTQYF

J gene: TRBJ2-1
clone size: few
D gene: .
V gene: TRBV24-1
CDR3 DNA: TGTGCCACGGCGCGAGGCAATGAGCAGTTCTTC
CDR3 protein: CATARGNEQFF

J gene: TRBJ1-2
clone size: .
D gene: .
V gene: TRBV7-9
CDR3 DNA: TGTGCCAGCAGCTTAACCAATCCCCTCTATGGCTACACCTTC
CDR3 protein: CASSLTNPLYGYTF

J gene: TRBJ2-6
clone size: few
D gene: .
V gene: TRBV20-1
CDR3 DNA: TGCAGTGCTAGCGATCCTCGGGATCCTGGGGCCAACGTCCTGACTTTC
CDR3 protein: CSASDPRDPGANVLTF

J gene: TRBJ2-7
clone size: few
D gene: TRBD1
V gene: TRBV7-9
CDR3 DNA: TGTGCCAGCAGCCCTCAGGGGGGACAGGGAGCCTACGAGCAGTACTTC
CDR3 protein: CASSPQGGQGAYEQYF

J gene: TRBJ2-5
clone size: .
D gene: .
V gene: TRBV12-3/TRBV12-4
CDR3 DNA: TGTGCCAGCAGTTTAATGCGACCGTCCCAGTACTTC
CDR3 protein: CASSLMRPSQYF

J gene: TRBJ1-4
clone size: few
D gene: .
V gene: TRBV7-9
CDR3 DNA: TGTGCCAGCAGCGCCGCGGCGGGCGGGAATGAAAAACTGTTTTTT
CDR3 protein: CASSAAAGGNEKLFF

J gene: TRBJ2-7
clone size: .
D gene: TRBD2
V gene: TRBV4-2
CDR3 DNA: TGTGCCAGCAGCCAAGAGGGAGCGGGAGGAAGGGAATCCTACGAGCAGTACTTC
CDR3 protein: CASSQEGAGGRESYEQYF

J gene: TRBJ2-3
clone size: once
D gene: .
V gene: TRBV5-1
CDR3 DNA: TGCGCCAGCAGCCCACAGGACTCTAGCACAGATACGCAGTATTTT
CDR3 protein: CASSPQDSSTDTQYF

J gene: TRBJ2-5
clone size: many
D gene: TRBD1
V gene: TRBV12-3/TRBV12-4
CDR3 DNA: TGTGCCAGCACCTACAGGGGTGGAGAGACCCAGTACTTC
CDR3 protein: CASTYRGGETQYF

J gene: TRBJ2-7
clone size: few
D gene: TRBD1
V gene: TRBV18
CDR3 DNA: TGTGCCAGCTCACCACCGTTTGGGACAGCCTCCTACGAGCAGTACTTC
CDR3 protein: CASSPPFGTASYEQYF

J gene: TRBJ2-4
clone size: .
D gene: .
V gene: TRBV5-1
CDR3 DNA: TGCGCCAGGGAAATGGCGGGGTGGCATCTAGCCAAAAACATTCAGTACTTC
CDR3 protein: CAREMAGWHLAKNIQYF

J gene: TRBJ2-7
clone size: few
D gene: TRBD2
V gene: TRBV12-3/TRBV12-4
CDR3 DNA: TGTGCCAGCAGAAAAACTAGCGGGAGTGGCTACGAGCAGTACTTC
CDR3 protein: CASRKTSGSGYEQYF

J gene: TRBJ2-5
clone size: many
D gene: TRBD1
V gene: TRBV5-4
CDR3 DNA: TGTGCCAGCAGCCCCGGACAGGTCCAAGAGACCCAGTACTTC
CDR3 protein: CASSPGQVQETQYF

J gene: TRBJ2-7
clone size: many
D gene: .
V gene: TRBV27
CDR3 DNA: TGTGCCAGCAGACTGACAGGAGCCTACGAGCAGTACTTC
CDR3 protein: CASRLTGAYEQYF

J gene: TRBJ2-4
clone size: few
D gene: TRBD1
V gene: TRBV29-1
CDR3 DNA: TGCAGCGCAGGGGGCGGAAACATTCAGTACTTC
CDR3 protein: CSAGGGNIQYF

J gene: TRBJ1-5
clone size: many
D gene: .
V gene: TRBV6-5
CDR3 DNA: TGTGCCAGCAGTTACGGACAGCTTAATCAGCCCCAGCATTTT
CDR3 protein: CASSYGQLNQPQHF

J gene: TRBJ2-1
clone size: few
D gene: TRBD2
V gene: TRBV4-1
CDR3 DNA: TGCGCCAGCAGCCATCCTAGCGGGGGGGCCCAGTTCTTC
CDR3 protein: CASSHPSGGAQFF

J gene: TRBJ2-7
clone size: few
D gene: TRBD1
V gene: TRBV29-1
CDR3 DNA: TGCAGCGTTGATCTGGGACAGGGATACGAGCAGTACTTC
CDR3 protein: CSVDLGQGYEQYF

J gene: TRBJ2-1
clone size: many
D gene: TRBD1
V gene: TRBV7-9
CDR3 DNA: TGTGCCAGCAGCAGCCCTATGGAACAGGGGCCCACCTACAATGAGCAGTTCTTC
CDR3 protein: CASSSPMEQGPTYNEQFF

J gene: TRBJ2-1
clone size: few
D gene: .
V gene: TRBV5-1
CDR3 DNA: TGCGCCAGCAGCTTGGCGGGTAGGCCGGTCAGTGAGCAGTTCTTC
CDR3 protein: CASSLAGRPVSEQFF

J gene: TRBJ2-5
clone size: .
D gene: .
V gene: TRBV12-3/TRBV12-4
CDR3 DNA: TGTGCCAGCAGGCTCGTATCGGAGGAGACCCAGTACTTC
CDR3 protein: CASRLVSEETQYF

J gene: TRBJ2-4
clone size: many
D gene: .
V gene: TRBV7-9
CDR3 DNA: TGTGCCAGCAGCTTATGGCAAAACATTCAGTACTTC
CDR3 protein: CASSLWQNIQYF

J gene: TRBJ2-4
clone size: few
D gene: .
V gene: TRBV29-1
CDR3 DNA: TGCAGCGCCTGGAGTTCGGGGGTGATCCAAAAAAACATTCAGTACTTC
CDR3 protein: CSAWSSGVIQKNIQYF

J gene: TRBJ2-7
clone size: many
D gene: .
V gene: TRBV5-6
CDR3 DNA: TGTGCCAGCAGCTTGGCCCACCGCTACGAGCAGTACTTC
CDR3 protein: CASSLAHRYEQYF

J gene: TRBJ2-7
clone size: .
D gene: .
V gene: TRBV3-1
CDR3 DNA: TGTGCCAGCAGCCAAGCCGGGGGCGCGAGGGAGCAGTACTTC
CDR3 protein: CASSQAGGAREQYF

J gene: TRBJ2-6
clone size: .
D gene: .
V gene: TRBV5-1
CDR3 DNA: TGCGCCAGCACTCCCGACAGGCAAGGGGCCAACGTCCTGACTTTC
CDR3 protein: CASTPDRQGANVLTF

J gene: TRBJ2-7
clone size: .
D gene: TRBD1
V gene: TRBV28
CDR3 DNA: TGTGCCAGCCTTACGCTAGGCCTCAACAGGGGCCGCCTCTCCTACGAGCAGTACTTC
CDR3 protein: CASLTLGLNRGRLSYEQYF

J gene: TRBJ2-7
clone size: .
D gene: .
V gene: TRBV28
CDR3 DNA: TGTGCCAGCACCCAGACTAGTGGATCCCACGAGCAGTACTTC
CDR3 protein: CASTQTSGSHEQYF

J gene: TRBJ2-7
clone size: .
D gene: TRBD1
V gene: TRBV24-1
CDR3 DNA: TGTGCCACCTCAGGGGGGACAGGGGGTTACGAGCAGTACTTC
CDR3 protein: CATSGGTGGYEQYF

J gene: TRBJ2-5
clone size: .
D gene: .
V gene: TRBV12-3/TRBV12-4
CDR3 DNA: TGTGCCAGCAGTTTTGGGGTGGGAGAGACCCAGTACTTC
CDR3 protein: CASSFGVGETQYF

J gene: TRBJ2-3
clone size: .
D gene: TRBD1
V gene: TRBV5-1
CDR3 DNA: TGCGCCAGCAGCTTGAGGGGACAGGGGGCAGATACGCAGTATTTT
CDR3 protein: CASSLRGQGADTQYF

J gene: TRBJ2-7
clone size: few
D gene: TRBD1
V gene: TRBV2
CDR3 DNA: TGTGCCAGCAGTGAAGGCCGGGACAGGGAGTACGAGCAGTACTTC
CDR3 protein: CASSEGRDREYEQYF

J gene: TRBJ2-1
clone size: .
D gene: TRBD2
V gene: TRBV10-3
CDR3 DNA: TGTGCCATCAGTGGCGCTACTAGCGGGAGCCGAGAAGTCTACAATGAGCAGTTCTTC
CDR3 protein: CAISGATSGSREVYNEQFF

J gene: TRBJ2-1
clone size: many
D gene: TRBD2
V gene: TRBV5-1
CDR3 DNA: TGCGCCAGCCTCCCTGGCGGGAGGTTGGATGAGCAGTTCTTC
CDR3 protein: CASLPGGRLDEQFF

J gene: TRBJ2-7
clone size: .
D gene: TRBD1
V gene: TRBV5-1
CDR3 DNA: TGCGCCAGCAGCTTGGCCTGGGACAGGGGGCCGGGGCAGTACTTC
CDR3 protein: CASSLAWDRGPGQYF

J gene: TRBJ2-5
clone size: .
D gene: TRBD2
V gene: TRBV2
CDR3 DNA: TGTGCCAGCAAACCGGGACTAGCGCAAGAGACCCAGTACTTC
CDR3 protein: CASKPGLAQETQYF